The 13 T cell receptor beta chains presented below share a single source sample, sequenced in a study of blood T cell repertoires in COVID-19. Libraries were prepared by immunoSEQ multiplex PCR; TCRdb keeps only in-frame clonotypes and omits some of them. Of about 160,000 clones in the sample, about 85% were seen once. The sequenced material came from peripheral blood. The receptors shown here come from a man aged 35-49 years with acute or convalescent COVID-19.

The gene calls are TRBV19 and TRBJ1-4; D might be TRBD1 (5 bases). The germline V and J ends were trimmed by 8 bases and 7 bases, with 20 bases remaining between them. Germline CDR1 reads LNHDA; CDR2 reads SQIVND (reference sequence). This CDR3 spans 15 amino acids. The CDR3 spells CASAFGAGLSEKLFF. DNA for the CDR3: TGTGCCAGTGCTTTTGGGGCGGGATTGAGTGAAAAACTGTTTTTT.

This chain links TRBV27 with TRBJ1-5; no firm D call. V dropped 4 bases and J dropped 6 bases, with 16 bases sitting between them. CDR1 is MNHEY and CDR2 is SMNVEV in the germline V gene (reference sequence). The CDR3 totals 15 residues. CDR3 in amino acids: CASSSRATWSQPQHF. CDR3 sequence (DNA): TGTGCCAGCAGTTCCAGAGCGACGTGGTCTCAGCCCCAGCATTTT.

The chain is built from TRBV2 and TRBJ2-5; TRBD1 aligns across 8 bases. The V gene's germline CDR1 is SNHLY and CDR2 FYNNEI. The CDR3 is 15 amino acids. The ends lost 5 bases at V and 1 base at J; junction bases unmatched: 6. CDR3 in DNA: TGTGCCAGCAGTCACGACAGGGGAGCCCAAGAGACCCAGTACTTC. Translating it yields CASSHDRGAQETQYF.

The chain joins TRBV7-8 to TRBJ1-5, with TRBD1 matching 7 bases. Germline trimming cut 5 bases from V and 5 bases from J; bases unmatched to any gene: 12. Germline lookup yields CDR1 SGHVS and CDR2 FQNEAQ. This CDR3 contains 16 residues. This CDR3 is CASSQRQGWGDQPQHF. CDR3 sequence (DNA): TGTGCCAGCAGCCAAAGACAGGGTTGGGGTGATCAGCCCCAGCATTTT.

The chain joins TRBV2 to TRBJ2-5; 9 nucleotides align to TRBD1. V dropped 6 bases and J dropped 5; count of bases not matched to a gene: 7. The CDR3 length is 14 residues. The germline CDR1 and CDR2 sequences are SNHLY and FYNNEI. The CDR3, as DNA: TGTGCCAGCAGGCGGGACAGGGTAGGGGAGACCCAGTACTTC. It encodes CASRRDRVGETQYF. The full variable domain, completed using reference TRBV2 and TRBJ2-5, is EPEVTQTPSHQVTQMGQEVILRCVPISNHLYFYWYRQILGQKVEFLVSFYNNEISEKSEIFDDQFSVERPDGSNFTLKIRSTKLEDSAMYFCASRRDRVGETQYFGPGTRLLVL.

The chain has TRBV6-1 and TRBJ1-4; D gene ambiguous. In germline, CDR1 is MNHNS, CDR2 SASEGT. V was clipped by 1 base and J by 3 bases, with 6 bases between them. The CDR3 runs 14 residues. The CDR3 DNA follows: TGTGCCAGCAGTGAAGGCGGGTCTAATGAAAAACTGTTTTTT. This translates into CASSEGGSNEKLFF.

V gene TRBV4-2 combines with J gene TRBJ2-7, with 9 bases lining up with TRBD2. This CDR3 is 18 amino acids long. V gave up 0 bases and J gave up 0 bases; unmatched junction bases: 9. Germline CDR1 reads LGHNA; CDR2 reads YNFKEQ. The DNA for the CDR3 is TGTGCCAGCAGCCAAGATCGCCCCCTAGCGGGGTTCTCCTACGAGCAGTACTTC. This translates into CASSQDRPLAGFSYEQYF.

This clone was seen a handful of times. The genes are TRBV5-5 and TRBJ1-1; D possibly corresponds to TRBD1 (5 bases). Trimming removed 5 bases at V and 1 base at J, with 9 bases between. Germline V gene data show CDR1 as SGHKS and CDR2 as YYEKEE (reference sequence). CDR3 length: 13 residues. The CDR3: CASSPDTNTEAFF. In nucleotides, the CDR3 is TGTGCCAGCAGTCCGGACACGAACACTGAAGCTTTCTTT.

The chain is built from TRBV28 and TRBJ2-7; 8 nucleotides line up with TRBD1. This CDR3 region has 15 residues. V lost 5 bases to trimming and J lost 6 bases; unmatched junction nucleotides: 12. Germline values: CDR1 MDHEN, CDR2 SYDVKM. For the CDR3, the DNA is TGTGCCAGCAGTCCGCAGCAGGGGGCTCACGGCGAGCAGTACTTC. It codes for CASSPQQGAHGEQYF.

This clone turned up a few times. The chain combines TRBV7-2 with TRBJ2-3; TRBD1 matches 7 bases. The germline gives CDR1 SGHTA, CDR2 FQGNSA. The CDR3 runs to 15 residues. J gave up 2 bases and V 6 bases, and 8 bases lay outside the gene matches. The CDR3 reads CASSSQGFPTDTQYF. CDR3 coding DNA: TGTGCCAGCAGTTCACAGGGGTTTCCCACAGATACGCAGTATTTT.

The chain uses TRBV7-2 and TRBJ2-7, with TRBD2 matching over 9 bases. CDR1 is SGHTA and CDR2 is FQGNSA in the germline V gene. This CDR3 is built from 15 residues. Trimming cost V 7 bases and J 3 bases; bases outside gene matches: 10. CDR3 DNA sequence: TGTGCCAGCAACGCCAGGGGTAGCGGGGGCTACGAGCAGTACTTC. Its protein product is CASNARGSGGYEQYF.

The chain uses TRBV6-6 and TRBJ2-7, with D possibly TRBD1 on 6 matching bases. Trimming pared 6 bases from V and 3 bases from J, leaving 15 bases between. CDR3 size: 14 residues. The V gene's germline CDR1 is MNHNY and CDR2 SVGAGI (reference sequence). This chain's CDR3 is CASSSGTPSYEQYF. The CDR3 bases are TGTGCCAGCAGCTCCGGGACACCTAGCTACGAGCAGTACTTC.

The chain carries TRBV19 and TRBJ1-1; D is undetermined. In germline, CDR1 is LNHDA, CDR2 SQIVND (reference sequence). CDR3 length: 13 amino acids. The V end lost 6 bases, the J end lost 0 bases, and 8 bases lay between the germline ends. This CDR3 reads CASREVMNTEAFF. CDR3 nucleotide sequence: TGTGCCAGTAGGGAGGTTATGAACACTGAAGCTTTCTTT. Full variable domain (remainder filled in from reference TRBV19 and TRBJ1-1): DGGITQSPKYLFRKEGQNVTLSCEQNLNHDAMYWYRQDPGQGLRLIYYSQIVNDFQKGDIAEGYSVSREKKESFPLTVTSAQKNPTAFYLCASREVMNTEAFFGQGTRLTVV.